This is a list of T cell receptor beta chains from one sample in a study of metastatic and nonmetastatic thyroid tumors. TCRdb used MiXCR to call clones anew from the PCR reads. The table has 15,000 to 20,000 clones, about 31% seen once; the top ten hold roughly 7%. The sequenced sample was tumor tissue. All receptors come from a female donor with papillary thyroid cancer or a benign thyroid nodule (not recorded which). Some clones in this sample may be carry-over from other donors' samples. The conserved cysteine and the conserved F or W are not part of the CDR3 here. The order of the fields is V gene, J gene, CDR3 protein.

V: TRBV20-1; J: TRBJ2-7; CDR3: SARDRRQFYEQY
V: TRBV28; J: TRBJ2-7; CDR3: ASRRRQTYEQY
V: TRBV6-1; J: TRBJ2-1; CDR3: ASLNSEILDNEQL
V: TRBV7-2; J: TRBJ1-2; CDR3: ASSLQQGKYGYT
V: TRBV2; J: TRBJ1-6; CDR3: ASRATDGTYNSPLH
V: TRBV6-4; J: TRBJ2-3; CDR3: ASSDGGATDTQY
V: TRBV24-1; J: TRBJ2-7; CDR3: ATSDSHGFEQY
V: TRBV12-3/TRBV12-4; J: TRBJ1-2; CDR3: ASSFRRGVYGYT
V: TRBV11-1; J: TRBJ2-7; CDR3: ASSYLGTGRLYEQY
V: TRBV20-1; J: TRBJ1-2; CDR3: SANYRDEGYT
V: TRBV18; J: TRBJ2-3; CDR3: ASSPLKISGTDTQY
V: TRBV27; J: TRBJ1-6; CDR3: ASSHVVDNSPLH
V: TRBV7-9; J: TRBJ2-5; CDR3: ASNSAQAAGTQY
V: TRBV5-1; J: TRBJ1-6; CDR3: ASREWTVSPPPLH
V: TRBV5-5; J: TRBJ2-5; CDR3: ASSFVSLFQETQY
V: TRBV6-5; J: TRBJ2-2; CDR3: ASSFSQELVGELF
V: TRBV24-1; J: TRBJ1-2; CDR3: ATSDLDSYGYT
V: TRBV20-1; J: TRBJ2-7; CDR3: SAPIGRGPSYEQY
V: TRBV4-1; J: TRBJ2-2; CDR3: ASSQVRSSVEGELF
V: TRBV6-5; J: TRBJ1-3; CDR3: ASSYDSSGNTIY
V: TRBV6-1; J: TRBJ1-6; CDR3: ASSEKNSSLH
V: TRBV6-1; J: TRBJ1-2; CDR3: ASSAGQGMAYT
V: TRBV6-2/TRBV6-3; J: TRBJ1-2; CDR3: ASSQRRDAVDYGYT
V: TRBV11-3; J: TRBJ1-1; CDR3: ASSSTSNTEAF
V: TRBV24-1; J: TRBJ2-2; CDR3: ATTPGAGTGELF
V: TRBV4-1; J: TRBJ1-6; CDR3: ASRQVGSPLH
V: TRBV18; J: TRBJ1-2; CDR3: ASSPGRDGYT
V: TRBV3-1; J: TRBJ2-1; CDR3: ASSPPGTSEQF
V: TRBV7-3; J: TRBJ2-7; CDR3: ASSFDRGSEQY
V: TRBV9; J: TRBJ1-5; CDR3: ASSAGTTANQPQH
V: TRBV6-1; J: TRBJ1-6; CDR3: ASSEEGGTGDSPLH
V: TRBV11-2; J: TRBJ2-1; CDR3: ASSSSLTWQNEQF
V: TRBV20-1; J: TRBJ2-2; CDR3: SARDPGLDTGELF
V: TRBV7-2; J: TRBJ1-2; CDR3: ASSLTGVLSYGYT
V: TRBV10-3; J: TRBJ2-7; CDR3: AISRDTAYEQY
V: TRBV7-3; J: TRBJ2-1; CDR3: ASSLRGTGGFNEQF
V: TRBV25-1; J: TRBJ1-2; CDR3: ASSESVRGVGGYT
V: TRBV6-1; J: TRBJ2-2; CDR3: ASSSGGELF
V: TRBV28; J: TRBJ2-2; CDR3: ASSLRKELF
V: TRBV27; J: TRBJ1-2; CDR3: ASSLSGRGGYGYT
V: TRBV5-1; J: TRBJ2-7; CDR3: ASSPTSGTGEQY
V: TRBV15; J: TRBJ1-6; CDR3: ATSTGTDYSPLH
V: TRBV6-1; J: TRBJ1-2; CDR3: ASSPSGQLRGYT
V: TRBV2; J: TRBJ2-7; CDR3: ASRKGTDYEQY
V: TRBV30; J: TRBJ2-7; CDR3: AWIPGQGLVGEQY